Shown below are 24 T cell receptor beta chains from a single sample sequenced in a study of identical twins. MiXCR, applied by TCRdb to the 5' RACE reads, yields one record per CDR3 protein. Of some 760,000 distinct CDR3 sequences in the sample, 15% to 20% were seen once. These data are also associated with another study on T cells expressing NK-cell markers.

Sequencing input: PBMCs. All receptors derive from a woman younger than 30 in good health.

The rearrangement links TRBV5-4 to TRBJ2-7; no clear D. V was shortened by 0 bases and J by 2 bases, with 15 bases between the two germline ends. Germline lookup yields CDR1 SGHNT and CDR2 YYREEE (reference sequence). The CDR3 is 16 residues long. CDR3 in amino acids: CASSLGQALPTYEQYF. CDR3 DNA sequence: TGTGCCAGCAGCTTGGGGCAGGCGCTGCCCACCTACGAGCAGTACTTC.

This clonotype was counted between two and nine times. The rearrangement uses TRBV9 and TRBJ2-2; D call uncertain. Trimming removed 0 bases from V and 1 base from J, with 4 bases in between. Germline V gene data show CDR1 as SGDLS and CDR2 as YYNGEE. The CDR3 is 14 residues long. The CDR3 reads CASSVDVNTGELFF. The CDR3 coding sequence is TGTGCCAGCAGCGTAGACGTGAACACCGGGGAGCTGTTTTTT.

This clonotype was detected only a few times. This chain's CDR3 is CASSLRTYQETQYF. The CDR3 region has the DNA TGTGCCAGCAGTTTAAGAACATACCAAGAGACCCAGTACTTC. The chain links TRBV28 to TRBJ2-5; D remains unclear. Germline CDR1 is MDHEN and CDR2 is SYDVKM. The ends were cut back, 2 bases at V and 0 bases at J, with 7 bases in the middle. The CDR3 spans 14 residues.

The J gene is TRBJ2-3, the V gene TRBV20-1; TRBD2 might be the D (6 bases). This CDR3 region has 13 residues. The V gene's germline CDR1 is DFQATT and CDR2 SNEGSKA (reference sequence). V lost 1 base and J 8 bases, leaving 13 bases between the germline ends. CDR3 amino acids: CSARVEGTVTQYF. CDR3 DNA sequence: TGCAGTGCTAGAGTGGAGGGGACCGTTACGCAGTATTTT.

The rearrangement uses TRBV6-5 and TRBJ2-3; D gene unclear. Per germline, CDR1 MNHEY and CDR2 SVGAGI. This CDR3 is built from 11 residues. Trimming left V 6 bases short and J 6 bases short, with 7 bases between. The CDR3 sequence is CASRSVDTQYF. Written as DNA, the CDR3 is TGTGCCAGCAGGTCCGTCGATACGCAGTATTTT.

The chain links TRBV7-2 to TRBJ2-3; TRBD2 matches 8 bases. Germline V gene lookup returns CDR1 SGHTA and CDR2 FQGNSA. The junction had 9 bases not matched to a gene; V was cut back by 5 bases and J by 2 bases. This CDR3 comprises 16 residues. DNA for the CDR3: TGTGCCAGCAGCATTAGGAGCGGGAGCGTCACAGATACGCAGTATTTT. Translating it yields CASSIRSGSVTDTQYF.

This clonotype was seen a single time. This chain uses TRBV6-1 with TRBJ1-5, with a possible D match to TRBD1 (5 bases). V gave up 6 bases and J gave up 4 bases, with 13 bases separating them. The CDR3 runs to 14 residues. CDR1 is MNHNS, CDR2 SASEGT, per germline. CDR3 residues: CASRGPGMNQPQHF. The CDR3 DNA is TGTGCCAGCAGGGGGCCAGGGATGAATCAGCCCCAGCATTTT.

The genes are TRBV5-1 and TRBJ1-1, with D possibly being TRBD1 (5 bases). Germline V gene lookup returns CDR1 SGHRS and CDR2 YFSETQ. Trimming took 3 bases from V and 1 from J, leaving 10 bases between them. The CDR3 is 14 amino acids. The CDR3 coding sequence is TGCGCCAGCAGCTCGACAGTTCCGAACACTGAAGCTTTCTTT. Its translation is CASSSTVPNTEAFF.

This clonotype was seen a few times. The CDR3 here is CASSLDGDRTEAFF. DNA for the CDR3: TGTGCCAGCAGCTTAGATGGGGATAGGACTGAAGCTTTCTTT. The chain carries TRBV7-9 and TRBJ1-1; D gene ambiguous. Trimming took off 1 base at V and 5 bases at J, with 11 bases between the two ends. CDR1 and CDR2 (germline): SEHNR, FQNEAQ (reference sequence). The CDR3 has 14 residues.

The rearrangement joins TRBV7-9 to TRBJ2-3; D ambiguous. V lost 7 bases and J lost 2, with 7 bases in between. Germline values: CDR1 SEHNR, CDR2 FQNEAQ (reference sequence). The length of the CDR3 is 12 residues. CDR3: CASTIDTDTQYF. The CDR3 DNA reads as TGTGCCAGCACCATTGACACAGATACGCAGTATTTT.

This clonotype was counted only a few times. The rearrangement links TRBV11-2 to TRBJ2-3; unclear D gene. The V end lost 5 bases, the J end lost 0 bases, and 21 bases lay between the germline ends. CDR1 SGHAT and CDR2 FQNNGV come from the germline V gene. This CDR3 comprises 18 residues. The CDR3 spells CASSPLSHYVASTDTQYF. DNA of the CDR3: TGTGCCAGCAGCCCCCTGTCGCACTACGTTGCTAGCACAGATACGCAGTATTTT.

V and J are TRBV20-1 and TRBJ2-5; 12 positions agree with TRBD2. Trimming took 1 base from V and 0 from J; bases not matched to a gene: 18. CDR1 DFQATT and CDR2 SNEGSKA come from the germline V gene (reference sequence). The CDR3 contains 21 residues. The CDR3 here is CSARVRWLGLAGGLDQETQYF. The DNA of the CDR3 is TGCAGTGCTAGAGTAAGATGGCTGGGTCTAGCGGGGGGGCTAGACCAAGAGACCCAGTACTTC.

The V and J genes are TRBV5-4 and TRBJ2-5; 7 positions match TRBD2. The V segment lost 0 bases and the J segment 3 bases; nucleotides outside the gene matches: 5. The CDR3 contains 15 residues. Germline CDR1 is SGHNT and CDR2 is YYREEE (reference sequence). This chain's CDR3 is CASSLEGLLKETQYF. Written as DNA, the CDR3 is TGTGCCAGCAGCTTGGAGGGACTACTTAAAGAGACCCAGTACTTC.

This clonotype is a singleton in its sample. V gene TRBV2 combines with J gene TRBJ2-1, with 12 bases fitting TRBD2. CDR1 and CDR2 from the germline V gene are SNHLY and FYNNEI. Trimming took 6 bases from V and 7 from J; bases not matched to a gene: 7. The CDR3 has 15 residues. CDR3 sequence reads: CASRGTSGGTNEQFF. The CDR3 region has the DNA TGTGCCAGCAGGGGCACTAGCGGGGGGACGAATGAGCAGTTCTTC.

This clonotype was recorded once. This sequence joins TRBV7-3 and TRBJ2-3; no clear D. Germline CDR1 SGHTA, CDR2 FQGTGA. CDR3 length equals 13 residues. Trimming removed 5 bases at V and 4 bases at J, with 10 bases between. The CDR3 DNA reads TGTGCCAGCAGCCCCGCGGCTCCAGATACGCAGTATTTT. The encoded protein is CASSPAAPDTQYF.

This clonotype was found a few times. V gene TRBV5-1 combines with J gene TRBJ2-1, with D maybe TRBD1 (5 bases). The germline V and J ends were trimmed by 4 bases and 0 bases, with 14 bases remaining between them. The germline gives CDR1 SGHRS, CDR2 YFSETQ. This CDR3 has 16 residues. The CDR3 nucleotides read TGCGCCAGCAGCCTTACAGGACACAACTCCTACAATGAGCAGTTCTTC. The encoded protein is CASSLTGHNSYNEQFF.

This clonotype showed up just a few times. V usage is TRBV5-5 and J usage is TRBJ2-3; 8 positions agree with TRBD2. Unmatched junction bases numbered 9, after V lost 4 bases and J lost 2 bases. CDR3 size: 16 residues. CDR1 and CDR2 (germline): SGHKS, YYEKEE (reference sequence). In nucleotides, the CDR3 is TGTGCCAGCAGCCCGCAAGCGGGAGAGATCACAGATACGCAGTATTTT. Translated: CASSPQAGEITDTQYF.

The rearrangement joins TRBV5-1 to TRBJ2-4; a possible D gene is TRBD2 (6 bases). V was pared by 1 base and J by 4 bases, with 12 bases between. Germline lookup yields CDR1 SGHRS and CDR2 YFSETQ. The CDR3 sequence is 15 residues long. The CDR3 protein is CASSLSGSKKNIQYF. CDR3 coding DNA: TGCGCCAGCAGCTTGTCCGGGAGCAAGAAAAACATTCAGTACTTC.

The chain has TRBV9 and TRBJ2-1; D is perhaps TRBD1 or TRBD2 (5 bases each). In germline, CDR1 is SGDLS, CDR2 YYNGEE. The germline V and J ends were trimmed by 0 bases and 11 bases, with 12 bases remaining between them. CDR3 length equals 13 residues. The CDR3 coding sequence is TGTGCCAGCAGCGTAGCTATGACGGGGCAGCAGTTCTTC. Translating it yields CASSVAMTGQQFF.

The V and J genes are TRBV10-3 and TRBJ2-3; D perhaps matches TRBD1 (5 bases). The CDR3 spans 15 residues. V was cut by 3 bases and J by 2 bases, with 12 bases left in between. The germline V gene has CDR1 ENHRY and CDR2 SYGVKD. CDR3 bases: TGTGCCATCAGTGACCCTAGGGGATTCACAGATACGCAGTATTTT. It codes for CAISDPRGFTDTQYF.

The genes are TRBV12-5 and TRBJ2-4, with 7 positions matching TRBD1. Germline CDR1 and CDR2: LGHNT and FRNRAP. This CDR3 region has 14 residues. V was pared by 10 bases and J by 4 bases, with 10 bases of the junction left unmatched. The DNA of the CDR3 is TGTGCTACCTCACCCGGGACAGTTAAAAACATTCAGTACTTC. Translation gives CATSPGTVKNIQYF.

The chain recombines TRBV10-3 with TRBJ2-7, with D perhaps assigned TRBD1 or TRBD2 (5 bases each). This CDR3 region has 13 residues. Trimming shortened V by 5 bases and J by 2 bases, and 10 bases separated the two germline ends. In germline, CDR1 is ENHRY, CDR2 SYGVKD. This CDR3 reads CAISSQGAYEQYF. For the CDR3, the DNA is TGTGCCATCAGTTCCCAGGGAGCCTACGAGCAGTACTTC.

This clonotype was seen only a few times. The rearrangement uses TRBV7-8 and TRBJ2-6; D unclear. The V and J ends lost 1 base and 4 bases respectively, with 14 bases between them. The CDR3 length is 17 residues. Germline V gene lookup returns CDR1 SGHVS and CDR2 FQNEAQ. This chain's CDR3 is CASSLEGRIEGANVLTF. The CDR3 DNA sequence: TGTGCCAGCAGCTTAGAAGGGCGGATTGAAGGGGCCAACGTCCTGACTTTC.

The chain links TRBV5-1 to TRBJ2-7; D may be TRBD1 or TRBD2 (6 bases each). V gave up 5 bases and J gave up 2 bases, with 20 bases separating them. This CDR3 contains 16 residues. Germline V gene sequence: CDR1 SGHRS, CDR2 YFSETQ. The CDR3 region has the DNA TGCGCCAGCAGGGTAGGGGGGTTTTCCCTTACCTACGAGCAGTACTTC. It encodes CASRVGGFSLTYEQYF.